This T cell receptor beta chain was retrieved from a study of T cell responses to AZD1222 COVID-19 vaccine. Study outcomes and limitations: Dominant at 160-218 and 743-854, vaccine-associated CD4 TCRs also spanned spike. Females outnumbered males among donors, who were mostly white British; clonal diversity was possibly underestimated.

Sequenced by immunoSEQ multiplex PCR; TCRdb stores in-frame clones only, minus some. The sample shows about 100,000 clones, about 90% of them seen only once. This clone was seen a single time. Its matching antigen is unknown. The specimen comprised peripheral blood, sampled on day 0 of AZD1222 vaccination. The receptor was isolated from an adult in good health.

The CDR3: CASKSQGYNEQFF. CDR3 DNA sequence: TGTGCCAGTAAATCACAGGGGTACAATGAGCAGTTCTTC. The chain carries TRBV19 and TRBJ2-1, with 7 bases that match TRBD1. This CDR3 is 13 amino acids long. CDR1 is LNHDA, CDR2 SQIVND, per germline (reference sequence). J gave up 4 bases and V 7 bases, and 4 bases lay outside the gene matches.